This T cell receptor (beta chain) was recorded in a study of CD8 T cells in Susac syndrome. Sequencing of TCR beta was undertaken in CD8+ and CD4+ T cells derived from blood. RNA amounts of about 0.5 to 1 ug underwent reverse transcription with random hexamers. A single record per CDR3 protein comes from TCRdb applying MiXCR to the immunoSEQ multiplex PCR reads. The sample holds 200,000 or so distinct CDR3 sequences, about 95% seen once. The sequence was collected from a human donor with multiple sclerosis. The sequenced sample consisted of CD4+ T cells from PBMCs.

CDR3 bases: TGTGCCAGCAGCTTACTGGGGTTCGCGAACACCGGGGAGCTGTTTTTT. It yields the protein CASSLLGFANTGELFF. The chain couples TRBV11-1 to TRBJ2-2; no firm D call. The CDR3 loop spans 16 amino acids. The V and J ends lost 2 bases and 0 bases respectively, with 10 bases between them. Germline V gene lookup returns CDR1 SGHAT and CDR2 FQDESV (reference sequence).